This T cell receptor (beta chain) is from a study of T cells in women clearing cervical HPV infection. This CDR3 spans 16 amino acids. V lost 4 bases to trimming and J lost 5 bases; unmatched junction nucleotides: 11. Germline CDR1 SGHRS, CDR2 YFSETQ. Study-level points and caveats: Unknown T-cell numbers per sample may underlie the richness differences.

Note on this clone: Antigen unknown. From the germline J gene comes the end of the CDR3, since the read stops 3 residues before it.

TCRdb keeps only in-frame clones here, not all; method: immunoSEQ multiplex PCR. Reported are around 23,000 clones; the ten largest clones contain approximately 9.8%. The V gene is TRBV5-1, the J gene TRBJ2-5; the match to TRBD1 covers 10 bases. Sequenced material: blood buffy coat. This TCR derives from a woman aged 18 to 75 with a cervical HPV16 infection that either progressed to CIN3+ or cleared (not recorded which). CDR3 protein: CASSRRGTGAEETQYF. The part of the CDR3 DNA that was read is TGCGCCAGCAGCAGAAGGGGGACAGGGGCTGAGGAGACC.